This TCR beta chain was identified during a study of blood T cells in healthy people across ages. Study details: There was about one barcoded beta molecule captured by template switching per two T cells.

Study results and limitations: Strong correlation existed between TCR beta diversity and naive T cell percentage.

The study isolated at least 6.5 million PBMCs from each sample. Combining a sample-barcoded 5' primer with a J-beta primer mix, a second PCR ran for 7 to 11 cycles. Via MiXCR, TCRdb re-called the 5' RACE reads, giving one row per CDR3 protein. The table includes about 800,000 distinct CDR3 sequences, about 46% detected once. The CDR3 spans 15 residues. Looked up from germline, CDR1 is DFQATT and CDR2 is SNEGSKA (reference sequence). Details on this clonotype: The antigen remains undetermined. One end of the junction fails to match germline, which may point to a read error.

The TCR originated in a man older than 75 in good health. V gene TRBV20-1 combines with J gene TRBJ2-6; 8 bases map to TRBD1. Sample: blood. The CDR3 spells CGAGTGSSGANVLTF. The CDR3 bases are TGCGGTGCCGGGACAGGTAGCTCTGGGGCCAACGTCCTGACTTTC.